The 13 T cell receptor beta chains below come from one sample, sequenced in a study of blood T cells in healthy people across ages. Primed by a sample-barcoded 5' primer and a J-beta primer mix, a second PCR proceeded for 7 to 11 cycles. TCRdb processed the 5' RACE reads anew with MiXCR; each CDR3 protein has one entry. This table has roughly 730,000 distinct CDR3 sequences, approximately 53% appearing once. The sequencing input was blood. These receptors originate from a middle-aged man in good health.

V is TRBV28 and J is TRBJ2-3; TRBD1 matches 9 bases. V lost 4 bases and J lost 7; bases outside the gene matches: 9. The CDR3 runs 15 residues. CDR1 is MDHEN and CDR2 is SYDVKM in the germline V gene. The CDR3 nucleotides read TGTGCCAGCAGTTACCGGGACAGGGTAGTGAATACGCAGTATTTT. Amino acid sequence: CASSYRDRVVNTQYF.

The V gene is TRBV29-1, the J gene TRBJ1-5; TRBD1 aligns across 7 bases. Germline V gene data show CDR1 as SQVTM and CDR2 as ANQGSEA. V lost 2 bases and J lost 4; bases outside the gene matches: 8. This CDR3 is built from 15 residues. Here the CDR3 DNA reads TGCAGCGTTGAATCTACAGGGGAACCGAATCAGCCCCAGCATTTT. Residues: CSVESTGEPNQPQHF.

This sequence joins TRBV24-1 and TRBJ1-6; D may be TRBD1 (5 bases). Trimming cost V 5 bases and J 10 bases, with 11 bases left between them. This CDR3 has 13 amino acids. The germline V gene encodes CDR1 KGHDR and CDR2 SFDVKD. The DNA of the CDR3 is TGTGCCACCAGTGCCAGGGATGGATCACCCCTCCACTTT. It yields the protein CATSARDGSPLHF.

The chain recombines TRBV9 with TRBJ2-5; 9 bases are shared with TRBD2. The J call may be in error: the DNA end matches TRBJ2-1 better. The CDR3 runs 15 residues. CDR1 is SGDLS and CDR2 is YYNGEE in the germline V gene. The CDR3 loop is CASSALLAGQETQFF. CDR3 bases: TGTGCCAGCAGCGCTCTACTAGCGGGCCAAGAGACCCAGTTCTTC.

The CDR3 here is CASSQEWALGTDTQYF. The CDR3 nucleotides are TGTGCCAGCAGCCAAGAGTGGGCGCTGGGCACAGATACGCAGTATTTT. This sequence joins TRBV3-1 and TRBJ2-3; D is unclear. The CDR3 length is 16 residues. Trimming took off 0 bases at V and 1 base at J, with 11 bases between the two ends. Germline V gene lookup returns CDR1 LGHDT and CDR2 YNNKEL (reference sequence).

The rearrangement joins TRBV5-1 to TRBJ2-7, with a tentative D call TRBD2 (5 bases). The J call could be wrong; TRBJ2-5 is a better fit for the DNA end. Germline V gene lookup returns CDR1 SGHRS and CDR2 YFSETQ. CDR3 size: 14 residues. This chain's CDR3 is CASSLQPGSETQYF. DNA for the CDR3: TGCGCCAGCAGCTTGCAACCGGGATCGGAGACCCAGTACTTC.

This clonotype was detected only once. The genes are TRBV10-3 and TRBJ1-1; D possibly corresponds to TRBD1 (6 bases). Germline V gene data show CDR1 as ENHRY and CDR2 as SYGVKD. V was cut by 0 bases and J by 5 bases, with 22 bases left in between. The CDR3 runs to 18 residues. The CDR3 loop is CAISESTRGAGVGTEAFF. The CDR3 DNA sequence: TGTGCCATCAGTGAGTCGACTCGGGGGGCAGGGGTGGGAACTGAAGCTTTCTTT.

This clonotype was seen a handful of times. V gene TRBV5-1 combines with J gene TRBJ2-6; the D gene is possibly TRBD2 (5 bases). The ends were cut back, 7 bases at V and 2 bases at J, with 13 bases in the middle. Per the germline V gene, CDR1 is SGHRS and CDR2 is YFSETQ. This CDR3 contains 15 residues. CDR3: CASGDRSAGANVLTF. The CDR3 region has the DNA TGCGCCAGCGGGGATCGTAGCGCTGGGGCCAACGTCCTGACTTTC.

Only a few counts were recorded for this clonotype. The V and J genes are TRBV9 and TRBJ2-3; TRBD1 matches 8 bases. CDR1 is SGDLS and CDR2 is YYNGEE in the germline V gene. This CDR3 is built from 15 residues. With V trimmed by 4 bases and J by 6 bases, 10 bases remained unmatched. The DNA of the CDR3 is TGTGCCAGCAGCCCCCGGGACAGGCGAACTGATACGCAGTATTTT. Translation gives CASSPRDRRTDTQYF.

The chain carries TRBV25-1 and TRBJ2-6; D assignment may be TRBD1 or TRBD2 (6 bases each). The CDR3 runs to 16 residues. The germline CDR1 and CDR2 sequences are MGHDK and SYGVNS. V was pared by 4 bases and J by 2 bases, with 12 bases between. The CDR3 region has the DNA TGTGCCAGCAGTGGATCGGGGGCCCCTGGGGCCAACGTCCTGACTTTC. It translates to CASSGSGAPGANVLTF.

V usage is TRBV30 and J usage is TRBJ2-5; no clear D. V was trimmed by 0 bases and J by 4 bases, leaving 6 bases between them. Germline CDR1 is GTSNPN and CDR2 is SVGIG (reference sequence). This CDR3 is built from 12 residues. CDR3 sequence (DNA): TGTGCCTGGAGTGTAGGACGAGAGACCCAGTACTTC. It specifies CAWSVGRETQYF.

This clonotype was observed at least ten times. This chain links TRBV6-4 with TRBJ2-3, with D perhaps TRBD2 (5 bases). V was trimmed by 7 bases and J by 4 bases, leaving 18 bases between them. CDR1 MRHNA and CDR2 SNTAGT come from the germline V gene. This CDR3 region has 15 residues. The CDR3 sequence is CASTKDRGSADTQYF. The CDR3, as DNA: TGTGCCAGCACCAAAGACCGGGGTTCTGCAGATACGCAGTATTTT.

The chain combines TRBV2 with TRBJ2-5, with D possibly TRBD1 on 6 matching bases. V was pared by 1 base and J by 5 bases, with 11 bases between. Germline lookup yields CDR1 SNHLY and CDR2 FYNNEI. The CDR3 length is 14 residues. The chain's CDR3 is CASSEVGGAETQYF. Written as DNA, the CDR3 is TGTGCCAGCAGTGAAGTTGGGGGCGCGGAGACCCAGTACTTC.